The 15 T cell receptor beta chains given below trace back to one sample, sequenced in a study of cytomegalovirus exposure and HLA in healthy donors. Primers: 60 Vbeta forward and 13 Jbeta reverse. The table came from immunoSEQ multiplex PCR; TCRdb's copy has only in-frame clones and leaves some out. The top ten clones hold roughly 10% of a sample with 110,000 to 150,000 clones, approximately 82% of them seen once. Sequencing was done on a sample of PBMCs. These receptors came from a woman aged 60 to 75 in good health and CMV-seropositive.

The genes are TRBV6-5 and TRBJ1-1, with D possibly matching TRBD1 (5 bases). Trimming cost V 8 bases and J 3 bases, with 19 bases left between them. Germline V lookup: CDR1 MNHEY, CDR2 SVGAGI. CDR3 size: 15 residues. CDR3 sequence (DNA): TGTGCCAGCCGGGGGGTTTGGGGGTGGGACACTGAAGCTTTCTTT. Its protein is CASRGVWGWDTEAFF.

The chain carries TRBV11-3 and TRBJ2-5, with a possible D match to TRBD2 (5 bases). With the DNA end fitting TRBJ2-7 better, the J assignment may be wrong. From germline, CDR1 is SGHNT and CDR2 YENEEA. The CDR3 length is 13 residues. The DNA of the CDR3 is TGTGCCAGCAGCTCCGGGGAAAGCTACGAGCAGTACTTC. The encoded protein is CASSSGESYEQYF.

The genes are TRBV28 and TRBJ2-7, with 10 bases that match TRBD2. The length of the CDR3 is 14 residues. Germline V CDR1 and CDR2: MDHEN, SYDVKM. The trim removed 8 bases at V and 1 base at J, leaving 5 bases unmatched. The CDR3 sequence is CASVAGGLSYEQYF. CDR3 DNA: TGTGCCAGCGTAGCGGGAGGCCTTTCCTACGAGCAGTACTTC.

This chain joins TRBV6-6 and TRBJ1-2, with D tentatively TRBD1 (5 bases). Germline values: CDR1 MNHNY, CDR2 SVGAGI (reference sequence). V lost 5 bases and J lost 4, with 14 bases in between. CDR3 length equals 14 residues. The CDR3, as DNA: TGTGCCAGCAGTCCCGAGACAGTTTCCTATGGCTACACCTTC. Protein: CASSPETVSYGYTF.

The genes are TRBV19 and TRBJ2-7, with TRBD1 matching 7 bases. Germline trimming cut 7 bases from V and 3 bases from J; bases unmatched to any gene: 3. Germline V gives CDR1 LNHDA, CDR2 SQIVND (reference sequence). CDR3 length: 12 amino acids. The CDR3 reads CASNNRGYEQYF. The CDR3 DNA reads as TGTGCCAGTAATAACAGGGGCTACGAGCAGTACTTC.

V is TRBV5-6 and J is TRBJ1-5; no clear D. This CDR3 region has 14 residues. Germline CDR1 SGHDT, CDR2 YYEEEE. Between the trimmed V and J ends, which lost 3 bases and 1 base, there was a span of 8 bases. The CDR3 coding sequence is TGTGCCAGCAGCTATGGCCAGAGCAATCAGCCCCAGCATTTT. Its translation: CASSYGQSNQPQHF.

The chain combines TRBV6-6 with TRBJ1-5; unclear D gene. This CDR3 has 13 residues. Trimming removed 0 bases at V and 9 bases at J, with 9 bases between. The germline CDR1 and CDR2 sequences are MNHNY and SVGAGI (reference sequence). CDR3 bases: TGTGCCAGCAGTTACTCGCGCCTTACGCCCCAGCATTTT. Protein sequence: CASSYSRLTPQHF.

The CDR3 here is CATRPRLASVFADTQYF. The DNA for the CDR3 is TGTGCCACCCGCCCTCGACTAGCGTCAGTATTCGCGGATACGCAGTATTTT. The chain combines TRBV28 with TRBJ2-3; TRBD2 matches at 8 bases. With 10 bases clipped from V and 6 bases from J, the junction kept 21 bases outside the gene matches. The germline V gene has CDR1 MDHEN and CDR2 SYDVKM. The CDR3 has 17 amino acids.

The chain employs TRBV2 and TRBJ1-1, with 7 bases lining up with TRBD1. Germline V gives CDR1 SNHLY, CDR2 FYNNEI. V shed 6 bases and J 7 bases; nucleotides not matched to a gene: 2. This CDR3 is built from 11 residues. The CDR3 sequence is CASRRQGEAFF. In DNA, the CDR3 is TGTGCCAGCAGAAGACAGGGTGAAGCTTTCTTT.

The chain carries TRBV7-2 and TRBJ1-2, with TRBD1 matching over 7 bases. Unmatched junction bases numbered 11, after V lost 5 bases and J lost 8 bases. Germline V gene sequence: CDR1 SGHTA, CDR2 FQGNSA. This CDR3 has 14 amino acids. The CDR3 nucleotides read TGTGCCAGCAGCACCCCGACAGGGATCCGGGGCTACACCTTC. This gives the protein CASSTPTGIRGYTF. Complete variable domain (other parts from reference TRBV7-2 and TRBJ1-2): GAGVSQSPSNKVTEKGKDVELRCDPISGHTALYWYRQSLGQGLEFLIYFQGNSAPDKSGLPSDRFSAERTGGSVSTLTIQRTQQEDSAVYLCASSTPTGIRGYTFGSGTRLTVV.

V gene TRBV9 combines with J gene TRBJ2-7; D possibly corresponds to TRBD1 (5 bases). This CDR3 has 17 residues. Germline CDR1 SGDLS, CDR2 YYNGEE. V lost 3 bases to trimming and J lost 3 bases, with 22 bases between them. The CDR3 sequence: CASSEDNQPPKHYEQYF. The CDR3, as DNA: TGTGCCAGCAGCGAGGACAATCAACCCCCGAAACACTACGAGCAGTACTTC.

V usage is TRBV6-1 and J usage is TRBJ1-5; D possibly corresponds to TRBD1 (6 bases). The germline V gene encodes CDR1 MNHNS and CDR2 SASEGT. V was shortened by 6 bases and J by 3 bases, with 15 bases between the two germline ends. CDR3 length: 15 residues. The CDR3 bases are TGTGCCAGCAGACCCCATGGACAGCCCAATCAGCCCCAGCATTTT. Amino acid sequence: CASRPHGQPNQPQHF.

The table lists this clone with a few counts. The DNA for the CDR3 is TGTGCCAGCAGTTACTCTGTGAGCTCCTACAATGAGCAGTTCTTC. It yields the protein CASSYSVSSYNEQFF. The chain recombines TRBV6-6 with TRBJ2-1; no clear D. There are 15 residues in the CDR3. The V gene's germline CDR1 is MNHNY and CDR2 SVGAGI (reference sequence). Trimming stripped 0 bases from V and 0 bases from J, with 6 bases between.

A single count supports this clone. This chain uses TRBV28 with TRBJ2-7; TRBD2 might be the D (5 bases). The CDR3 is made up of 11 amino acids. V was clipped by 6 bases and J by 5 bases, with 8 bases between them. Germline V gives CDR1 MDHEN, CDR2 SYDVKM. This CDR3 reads CASRGVDEQYF. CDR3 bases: TGTGCCAGCAGGGGAGTCGACGAGCAGTACTTC.

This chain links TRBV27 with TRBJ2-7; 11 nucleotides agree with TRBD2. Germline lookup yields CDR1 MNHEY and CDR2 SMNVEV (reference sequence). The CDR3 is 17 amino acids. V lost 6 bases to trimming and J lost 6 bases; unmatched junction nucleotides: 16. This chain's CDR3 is CASRSTKLAGDPGEQYF. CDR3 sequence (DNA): TGTGCCAGCAGATCAACAAAACTAGCGGGAGACCCCGGCGAGCAGTACTTC.